This T cell receptor (beta chain) was sequenced for a study of OX40 agonist ivuxolimab in advanced cancers. Overall study context: Of mixed ages from about 23 to 79 and averaging roughly 64 years, the group was approximately 84% male. Study conclusions and caveats: The study found that CD8+ T cells averaged more expanded clones than CD4+. Part of the nonresponder group also had normalized T-cell clonal expansion that was low.

Method: immunoSEQ multiplex PCR; TCRdb's copy keeps in-frame clones and lacks some. The table records about 81,000 clones, more than 70% of them present only once. The CDR3 is 16 amino acids. Germline loops: CDR1 SQVTM, CDR2 ANQGSEA. Trimming left V 6 bases short and J 4 bases short, with 24 bases between. In this sample, this clone turned up once. Its antigen is still unknown. The genes are TRBV29-1 and TRBJ1-2; D might be TRBD1 (6 bases). Sequenced material: CD4+ or CD8+ T cells sorted from blood, taken in a trial of the OX40 agonist ivuxolimab. The origin of this receptor is an adult with an advanced solid tumor such as melanoma, head and neck, liver or kidney cancer. The CDR3 sequence: CSVSPVGGARGYGYTF. The CDR3 DNA follows: TGCAGCGTCTCCCCCGTCGGGGGCGCCAGGGGCTATGGCTACACCTTC.